Following are 4 T cell receptor beta chains from one sample sequenced in a study of T cell responses to AZD1222 COVID-19 vaccine. Profiled with immunoSEQ multiplex PCR; TCRdb holds only in-frame clones, not every one. The profile shows roughly 150,000 clones, around 86% of them singletons. This specimen was peripheral blood, taken 28 days after the second AZD1222 dose. The source of these receptors is an adult who received the AZD1222 COVID-19 vaccine.

The V and J genes are TRBV7-2 and TRBJ2-5; D is possibly TRBD2 (6 bases). The CDR3 is made up of 13 amino acids. Trimming removed 1 base at V and 5 bases at J, with 8 bases between. Germline V gene sequence: CDR1 SGHTA, CDR2 FQGNSA. CDR3 DNA sequence: TGTGCCAGCAGCTTAGTGGAGGGGGAGACCCAGTACTTC. Translation: CASSLVEGETQYF.

The chain carries TRBV30 and TRBJ2-4; D remains unclear. Per germline, CDR1 GTSNPN and CDR2 SVGIG (reference sequence). The CDR3 runs 14 residues. Trimming pared 4 bases from V and 4 bases from J, leaving 14 bases between. Here the CDR3 DNA reads TGTGCCTGGACGGAAGAGACTGCTAAAAACATTCAGTACTTC. Residues: CAWTEETAKNIQYF.

V gene TRBV5-4 combines with J gene TRBJ2-1, with D unresolved. Trimming removed 4 bases at V and 9 bases at J, with 17 bases between. The CDR3 sequence is 14 residues long. Looked up from germline, CDR1 is SGHNT and CDR2 is YYREEE (reference sequence). The CDR3: CASSPRPGVGEQFF. CDR3 in DNA: TGTGCCAGCAGCCCCCGACCTGGGGTCGGTGAGCAGTTCTTC.

V is TRBV28 and J is TRBJ2-7; the match to TRBD1 covers 8 bases. Trimming at V came to 8 bases and at J to 2 bases, leaving 8 bases not matched to a gene. Germline V lookup: CDR1 MDHEN, CDR2 SYDVKM. The CDR3 sequence is 14 residues long. The CDR3 DNA sequence: TGTGCCAGCCGACCGACAGGGGCGGCCTACGAGCAGTACTTC. Translating gives CASRPTGAAYEQYF.